Sequencing of this T cell receptor (beta chain) was carried out in a study of blood T cell repertoires in COVID-19. Turning to the study itself: T cells, B-cell-depleted T cells, or PBMCs provided the cDNA or gDNA that served as material.

Produced via immunoSEQ multiplex PCR; TCRdb's table is partial and in-frame only. The repertoire holds around 250,000 clones, around 90% seen once, with around 0.85% in the top ten. The trim removed 2 bases at V and 9 bases at J, leaving 7 bases unmatched. Germline values: CDR1 SGDLS, CDR2 YYNGEE. There are 15 residues in the CDR3. The study recruited people aged 18 to 89 years across under 25 US areas. Before they entered the study, exposed participants had met a COVID-19 case within 2 weeks. This clonotype was obtained from a man aged 45-60 years who had been exposed to COVID-19. The sample consisted of PBMCs or T cells enriched from blood (not recorded which). The chain carries TRBV9 and TRBJ2-2, with TRBD2 matching over 10 bases. The CDR3 DNA sequence: TGTGCCAGCAGCGTCAATAGCGGGGGGCTCTGGGAGCTGTTTTTT. Its protein product is CASSVNSGGLWELFF.